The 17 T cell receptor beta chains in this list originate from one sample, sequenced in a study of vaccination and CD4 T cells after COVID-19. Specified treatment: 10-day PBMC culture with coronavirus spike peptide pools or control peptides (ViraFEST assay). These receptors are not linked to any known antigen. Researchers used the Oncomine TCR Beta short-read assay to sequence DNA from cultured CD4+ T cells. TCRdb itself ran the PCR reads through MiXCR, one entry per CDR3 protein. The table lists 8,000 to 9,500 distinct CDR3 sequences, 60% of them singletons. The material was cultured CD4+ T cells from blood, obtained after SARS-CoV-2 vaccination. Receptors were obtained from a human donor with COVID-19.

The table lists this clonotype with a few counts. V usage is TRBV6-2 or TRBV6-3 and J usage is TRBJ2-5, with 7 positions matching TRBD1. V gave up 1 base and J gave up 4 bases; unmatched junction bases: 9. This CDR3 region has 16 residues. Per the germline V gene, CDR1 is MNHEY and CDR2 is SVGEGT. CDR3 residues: CASSYLRQGVGETQYF. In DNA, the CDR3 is TGTGCCAGCAGTTACTTGCGGCAGGGGGTGGGAGAGACCCAGTACTTC.

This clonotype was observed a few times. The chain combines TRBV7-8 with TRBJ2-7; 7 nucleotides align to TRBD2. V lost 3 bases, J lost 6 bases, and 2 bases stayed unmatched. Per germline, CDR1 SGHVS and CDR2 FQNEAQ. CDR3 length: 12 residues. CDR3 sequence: CASSFGLGEQYF. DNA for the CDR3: TGTGCCAGCAGCTTCGGACTAGGCGAGCAGTACTTC.

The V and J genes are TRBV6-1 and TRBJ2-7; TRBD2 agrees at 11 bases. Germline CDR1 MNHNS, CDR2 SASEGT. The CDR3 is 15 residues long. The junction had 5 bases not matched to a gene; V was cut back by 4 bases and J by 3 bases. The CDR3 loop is CASSAHSGGGYEQYF. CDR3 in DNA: TGTGCCAGCAGTGCCCATAGCGGGGGGGGCTACGAGCAGTACTTC.

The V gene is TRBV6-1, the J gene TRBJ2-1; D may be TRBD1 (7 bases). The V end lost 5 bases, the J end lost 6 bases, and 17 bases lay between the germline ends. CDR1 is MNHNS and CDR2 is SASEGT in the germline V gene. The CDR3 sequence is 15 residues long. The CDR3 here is CASSSSGGQFNEQFF. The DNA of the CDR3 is TGTGCCAGCAGTAGCTCCGGGGGACAGTTCAATGAGCAGTTCTTC.

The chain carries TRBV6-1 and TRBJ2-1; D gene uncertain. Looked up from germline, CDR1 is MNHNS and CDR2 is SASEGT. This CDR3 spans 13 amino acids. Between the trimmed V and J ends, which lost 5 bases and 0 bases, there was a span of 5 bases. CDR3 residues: CASSQSSYNEQFF. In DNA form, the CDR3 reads TGTGCCAGCAGTCAGAGCTCCTACAATGAGCAGTTCTTC.

The DNA for the CDR3 is TGTGCCAGCAGTACCAGGGTTGGCACAGATACGCAGTATTTT. It yields the protein CASSTRVGTDTQYF. The genes are TRBV6-1 and TRBJ2-3; weak D call: TRBD1 (5 bases). CDR3 length: 14 residues. Deletions cut 5 bases from V and 1 base from J, with 10 bases between. Per the germline V gene, CDR1 is MNHNS and CDR2 is SASEGT.

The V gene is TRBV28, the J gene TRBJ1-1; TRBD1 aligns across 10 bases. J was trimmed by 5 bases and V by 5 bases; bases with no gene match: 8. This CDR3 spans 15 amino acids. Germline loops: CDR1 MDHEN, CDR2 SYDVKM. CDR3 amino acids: CASSTWDRGGTEAFF. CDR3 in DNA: TGTGCCAGCAGTACCTGGGACAGGGGAGGTACTGAAGCTTTCTTT.

This CDR3 reads CSARGLRDTDTQYF. DNA for the CDR3: TGCAGTGCTAGAGGCCTCCGGGACACCGATACGCAGTATTTT. The chain recombines TRBV20-1 with TRBJ2-3, with D perhaps TRBD1 (6 bases). Trimming stripped 1 base from V and 6 bases from J, with 14 bases between. The CDR3 extends over 14 amino acids. Germline loops: CDR1 DFQATT, CDR2 SNEGSKA (reference sequence).

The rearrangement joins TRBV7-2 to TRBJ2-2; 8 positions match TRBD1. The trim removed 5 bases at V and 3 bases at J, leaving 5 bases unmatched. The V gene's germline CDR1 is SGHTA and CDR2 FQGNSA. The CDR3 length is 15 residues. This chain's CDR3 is CASSRDRTDTGELFF. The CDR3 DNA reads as TGTGCCAGCAGCCGGGACAGGACGGACACCGGGGAGCTGTTTTTT.

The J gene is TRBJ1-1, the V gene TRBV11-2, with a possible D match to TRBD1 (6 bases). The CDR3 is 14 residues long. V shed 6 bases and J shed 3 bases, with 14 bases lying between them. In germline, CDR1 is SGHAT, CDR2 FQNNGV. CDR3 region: CASSTWGAHTEAFF. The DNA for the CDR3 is TGTGCCAGCAGTACTTGGGGGGCGCACACTGAAGCTTTCTTT.

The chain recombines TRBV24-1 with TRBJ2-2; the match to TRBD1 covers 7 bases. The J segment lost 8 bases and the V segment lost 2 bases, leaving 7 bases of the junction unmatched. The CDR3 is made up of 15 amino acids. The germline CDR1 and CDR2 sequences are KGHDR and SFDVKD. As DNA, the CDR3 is TGTGCCACCAGTGATTCCACAGGGGCAGCGGGGGAGCTGTTTTTT. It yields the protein CATSDSTGAAGELFF.

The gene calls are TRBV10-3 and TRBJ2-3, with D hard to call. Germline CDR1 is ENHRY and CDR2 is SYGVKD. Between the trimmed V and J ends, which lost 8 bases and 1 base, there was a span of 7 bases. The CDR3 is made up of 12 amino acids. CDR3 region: CAIQAGTDTQYF. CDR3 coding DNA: TGTGCCATCCAGGCCGGCACAGATACGCAGTATTTT.

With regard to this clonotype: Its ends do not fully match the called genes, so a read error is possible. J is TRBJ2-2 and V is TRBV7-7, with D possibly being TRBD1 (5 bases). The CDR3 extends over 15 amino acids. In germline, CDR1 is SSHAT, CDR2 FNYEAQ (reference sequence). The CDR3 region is CASSLDDSFGGELFF. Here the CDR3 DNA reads TGTGCTAGCAGCTTGGACGACAGCTTCGGGGGGGAGCTGTTTTTT.

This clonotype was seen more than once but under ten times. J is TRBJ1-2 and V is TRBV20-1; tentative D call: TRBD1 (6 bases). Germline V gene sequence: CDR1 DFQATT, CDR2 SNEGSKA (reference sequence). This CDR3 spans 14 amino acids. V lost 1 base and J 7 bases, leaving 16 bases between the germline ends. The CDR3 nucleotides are TGCAGTGCTAGAGGTACAACAGGGTTAAGTGGCTACACCTTC. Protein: CSARGTTGLSGYTF.

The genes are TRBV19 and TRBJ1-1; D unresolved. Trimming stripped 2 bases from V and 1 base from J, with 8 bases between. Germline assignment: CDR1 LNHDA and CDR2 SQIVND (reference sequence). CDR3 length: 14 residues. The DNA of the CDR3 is TGTGCCAGTAGTATATGGCCCGGGAACACTGAAGCTTTCTTT. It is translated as CASSIWPGNTEAFF.

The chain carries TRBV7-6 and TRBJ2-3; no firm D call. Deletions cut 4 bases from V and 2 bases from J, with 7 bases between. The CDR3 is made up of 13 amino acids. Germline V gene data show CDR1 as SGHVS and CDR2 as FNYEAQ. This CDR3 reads CASSSGPTDTQYF. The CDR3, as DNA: TGTGCCAGCAGCTCCGGCCCCACAGATACGCAGTATTTT.

CDR3 coding DNA: TGTGCCAGCAGTCGCGCGACAGGGAACTATGGCTACACCTTC. It is translated as CASSRATGNYGYTF. The chain uses TRBV6-1 and TRBJ1-2; 7 bases agree with TRBD1. In germline, CDR1 is MNHNS, CDR2 SASEGT. The CDR3 totals 14 residues. Trimming removed 5 bases from V and 2 bases from J; junction bases left unmatched: 5.